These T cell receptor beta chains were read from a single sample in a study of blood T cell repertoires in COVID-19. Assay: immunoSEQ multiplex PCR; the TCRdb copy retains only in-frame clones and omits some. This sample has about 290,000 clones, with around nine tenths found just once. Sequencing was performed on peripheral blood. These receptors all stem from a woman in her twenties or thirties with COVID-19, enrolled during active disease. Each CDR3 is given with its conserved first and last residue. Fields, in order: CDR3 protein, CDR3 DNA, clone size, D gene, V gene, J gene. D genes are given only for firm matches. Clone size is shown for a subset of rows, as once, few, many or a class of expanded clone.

CASSRTSRYGYTF	TGTGCCAGCAGTCGGACTTCGCGATATGGCTACACCTTC	-	-	TRBV27	TRBJ1-2
CASSQDLGANQPQHF	TGCGCCAGCAGCCAAGATCTTGGGGCAAATCAGCCCCAGCATTTT	-	-	TRBV4-1	TRBJ1-5
CASALLGGRYEQYF	TGTGCCAGCGCGTTACTCGGGGGGCGGTACGAGCAGTACTTC	-	-	TRBV27	TRBJ2-7
CASSQDLSSQYF	TGCGCCAGCAGCCAAGATTTGTCATCCCAGTACTTC	-	-	TRBV4-1	TRBJ2-5
CASSQVPSLKQFF	TGTGCCAGCAGCCAAGTTCCTAGCTTGAAGCAGTTCTTC	-	-	TRBV4-2	TRBJ2-1
CSVEGRDLEAFF	TGCAGCGTTGAAGGTCGAGATCTTGAAGCTTTCTTT	-	-	TRBV29-1	TRBJ1-1
CASSQSYRSF	TGCGCCAGCAGTCAATCTTACAGGAGCTTT	-	-	TRBV23-1	TRBJ1-6
CASSLVYRGDTQYF	TGCGCCAGCAGCTTGGTATATAGAGGAGATACGCAGTATTTT	-	-	TRBV5-1	TRBJ2-3
CASSPTGAYEQYF	TGTGCCAGCAGCCCTACAGGGGCCTACGAGCAGTACTTC	-	TRBD1	TRBV7-9	TRBJ2-7
CASSFVGQADQPQHF	TGTGCCAGCAGCTTTGTCGGACAGGCGGATCAGCCCCAGCATTTT	few	TRBD1	TRBV7-9	TRBJ1-5
CASSAREGITGELFF	TGTGCCAGCAGTGCGCGTGAGGGAATTACCGGGGAGCTGTTTTTT	-	-	TRBV2	TRBJ2-2
CASMDRVNTEAFF	TGTGCCAGCATGGACAGGGTGAACACTGAAGCTTTCTTT	-	TRBD1	TRBV2	TRBJ1-1
CASRETGIRNTIYF	TGTGCCAGCAGGGAAACAGGGATCAGAAACACCATATATTTT	-	-	TRBV2	TRBJ1-3
CASSQAEGFGQPQHF	TGTGCCAGCAGCCAAGCGGAGGGGTTTGGTCAGCCCCAGCATTTT	-	-	TRBV4-2	TRBJ1-5
CASRGQMATEAFF	TGTGCCAGCAGAGGACAAATGGCCACTGAAGCTTTCTTT	-	-	TRBV6-5	TRBJ1-1
CASGDSSTLVRDGYTF	TGTGCTAGTGGGGACAGTTCCACCCTTGTACGGGATGGCTACACCTTC	-	-	TRBV12-5	TRBJ1-2
CASSFSQRGANEQFF	TGTGCCAGCAGTTTTAGCCAGCGGGGGGCCAATGAGCAGTTCTTC	-	TRBD2	TRBV6-6	TRBJ2-1
CASSIDDSSNEQFF	TGTGCCAGTAGTATAGATGACAGTTCCAATGAGCAGTTCTTC	-	-	TRBV19	TRBJ2-1
CASSLGRVQPQHF	TGTGCCAGCAGCTTAGGCAGGGTCCAGCCCCAGCATTTT	-	-	TRBV11-2	TRBJ1-5
CASSGRTGPKETQYF	TGTGCCAGTAGTGGCCGGACAGGGCCAAAAGAGACCCAGTACTTC	-	TRBD1	TRBV19	TRBJ2-5
CASSASTSDNEQYF	TGTGCCAGCAGCGCGAGCACTAGCGACAACGAGCAGTACTTC	-	TRBD2	TRBV5-6	TRBJ2-7
CATSRDHVLWPDGIDYGYTF	TGTGCCACCAGCAGAGATCATGTATTATGGCCGGACGGGATTGACTATGGCTACACCTTC	-	-	TRBV15	TRBJ1-2
CASSLVSHEQFF	TGTGCCAGCAGCTTGGTGAGTCATGAGCAGTTCTTC	-	-	TRBV5-8	TRBJ2-1
CAIWTGNYGYTF	TGTGCCATCTGGACGGGGAACTATGGCTACACCTTC	-	-	TRBV10-3	TRBJ1-2
CASNLGQPNIQYF	TGTGCCAGCAATCTGGGACAGCCAAACATTCAGTACTTC	-	TRBD1	TRBV2	TRBJ2-4
CASSRTVHAFF	TGTGCCAGCAGCCGGACAGTTCACGCTTTCTTT	few	-	TRBV11-2	TRBJ1-1
CASSSPGTSIYNEQFF	TGTGCCAGCAGTTCCCCCGGGACTAGCATCTACAATGAGCAGTTCTTC	-	TRBD2	TRBV6-5	TRBJ2-1
CASSLGGGQIPTIHNEQFF	TGTGCCAGCAGCTTAGGAGGGGGACAGATCCCGACAATCCACAATGAGCAGTTCTTC	-	-	TRBV5-5	TRBJ2-1
CSASGLWTSGATDTQYF	TGCAGTGCTAGTGGGCTCTGGACTAGCGGGGCAACAGATACGCAGTATTTT	once	TRBD2	TRBV20-1	TRBJ2-3
CASSPRLAGVTDTQYF	TGTGCCAGCAGCCCCCGACTAGCGGGGGTCACAGATACGCAGTATTTT	-	TRBD2	TRBV7-8	TRBJ2-3
CASSQAGLPRKETQYF	TGCGCCAGCAGCCAAGCCGGACTGCCCCGCAAAGAGACCCAGTACTTC	-	-	TRBV4-1	TRBJ2-5
CASSSNRGHGYTF	TGTGCCAGCAGCTCAAACAGGGGGCATGGCTACACCTTC	-	TRBD1	TRBV7-9	TRBJ1-2
CASSSLEGGTEAFF	TGTGCCAGCAGCTCCCTTGAAGGGGGAACTGAAGCTTTCTTT	-	-	TRBV11-2	TRBJ1-1
CASSLGPSISGNTIYF	TGTGCCAGCAGCTTAGGGCCGTCCATCTCTGGAAACACCATATATTTT	-	-	TRBV7-2	TRBJ1-3
CASSLRAPPSGGPRYEQYF	TGTGCCAGCAGCTTGAGGGCCCCCCCTAGCGGGGGGCCGAGGTACGAGCAGTACTTC	-	TRBD2	TRBV11-2	TRBJ2-7
CASSPPGLAATDTQYF	TGTGCCAGCTCACCACCAGGGCTAGCGGCCACAGATACGCAGTATTTT	-	TRBD2	TRBV18	TRBJ2-3
CASSQTGDRGDGYTF	TGTGCCAGCTCACAAACCGGGGACAGGGGAGACGGCTACACCTTC	once	TRBD1	TRBV18	TRBJ1-2
CASSLIIRGDGYTF	TGTGCCAGCAGCTTGATCATACGGGGAGATGGCTACACCTTC	few	-	TRBV5-8	TRBJ1-2
CASSLSGEGPRDSGNTIYF	TGCGCCAGCAGTCTTAGCGGCGAGGGGCCCCGCGACTCTGGAAACACCATATATTTT	-	-	TRBV23-1	TRBJ1-3
CASSPTEGPANIQYF	TGCGCCAGCAGCCCGACCGAGGGCCCGGCAAACATTCAGTACTTC	-	-	TRBV4-1	TRBJ2-4
CASSQQSPRETQYF	TGCGCCAGCAGTCAACAGTCCCCCCGCGAGACCCAGTACTTC	-	-	TRBV5-1	TRBJ2-5
CASSPDRLDLGIGQYF	TGTGCCAGCAGTCCGGACAGGCTTGATCTTGGTATCGGGCAGTACTTC	-	TRBD1	TRBV25-1	TRBJ2-7